One T cell receptor beta chain is described in this entry. These data come from a study of blood T cell repertoires in COVID-19. Trimming shortened V by 7 bases and J by 3 bases, and 15 bases separated the two germline ends. The V gene's germline CDR1 is LNHDA and CDR2 SQIVND (reference sequence). This CDR3 contains 14 residues. TCRdb's copy holds only in-frame clones and misses some; the assay was immunoSEQ multiplex PCR. The table shows fewer than 200,000 clones, with about four fifths occurring only once. The chain recombines TRBV19 with TRBJ1-2; tentatively, D is TRBD1 (5 bases). This TCR was sampled from an elderly woman with acute or convalescent COVID-19. Input material: peripheral blood. CDR3 loop: CASKPGVSYYGYTF. CDR3 nucleotide sequence: TGTGCCAGTAAGCCGGGGGTCAGTTACTATGGCTACACCTTC.